Sequencing of this TCR beta chain was carried out in a study of vaccination and CD4 T cells after COVID-19 (dated by TCRdb to 2022 to 2024). Regarding the research as a whole: Every convalescent patient had a positive nasal swab PCR test for SARS-CoV-2, with mild disease in roughly nine patients and severe disease in one. In the convalescent cohort there were six males and four females, among whom were two Hispanic individuals, seven Caucasians, two Asians and one multiracial person. For a few convalescent patients, samples were collected at an early post-vaccination timepoint (day 14) as well as at a late post-vaccination timepoint (days 161 to 241). Post-vaccine blood samples were taken a median of roughly 72 days after the second vaccine dose, with a range of roughly 13 to 250 days. Culture stimuli were overlapping spike peptide pools from SARS-CoV-2 and from the common cold coronaviruses HCoV-NL63, HCoV-OC43 and HCoV-229E. Participants got two doses of the Pfizer-BioNTech BNT162b2 vaccine (n=8) or two doses of the Moderna mRNA-1273 vaccine (n=2). In 10 COVID-19 convalescent patients and a few infection-naive healthy vaccine recipients, researchers compared the spike-specific CD4+ TCR repertoire from before mRNA vaccination with the repertoire from after. Post-COVID blood samples were collected from convalescent patients a median of around 100 days after diagnosis, with a range of roughly 30 to 161 days. As controls, cultures received a CEFX viral epitope pool (the positive control), an HIV-1 Nef peptide pool (the negative control), or no peptide at all.

V was cut back by 7 bases and J by 5 bases, leaving a gap of 24 bases between them. CDR1 and CDR2 (MDHEN, SYDVKM) derive from the germline V gene. There are 16 amino acids in the CDR3, from cysteine to phenylalanine inclusive. Just CDR3 DNA is preserved here, 48 bases in frame from base 1. Results the study describes overall, beyond this receptor: Relatively few convalescent patients were included in the study, and early timepoints after natural infection were not analyzed. Of the vaccine-specific clones found in convalescent patients, nearly all (304 of 307) were mono-reactive for SARS-CoV-2 spike instead of being cross-reactive with common cold coronaviruses. Among the post-vaccine SARS-CoV-2-reactive clones in convalescent patients, a median around 90% showed up only after vaccination, which suggests vaccine-specific priming. An increase in the median number of SARS-CoV-2-reactive clonotypes from around 20 after infection to roughly 39 after vaccination was observed, but the change was not found to be significant.

In this sample, this clonotype turned up a few times. What antigen it recognizes has not been identified. Per-base qualities were not stored, and no clone one base away is much larger. The time point tag for this specimen amounts to: late sampling 161 to 241 days after vaccination in a few convalescent patients. The treatment or condition label, read with the paper, signifies: roughly 10-day PBMC culture with coronavirus spike peptide pools or control peptides (ViraFEST assay). The ViraFEST assay was used in the study, in which antigen-specific T cells were expanded with peptide pools and expanded clonotypes were subsequently identified by TCR sequencing. The convalescent patients' positive SARS-CoV-2 PCR tests fell between March and December 2020, which was before the Alpha, Beta and Delta variants emerged in the United States. Some 2 million PBMCs per well were cultured in IMDM with roughly 5% human AB serum and 8 to 10 IU/ml IL-2, plus 10 ug/ml peptide pools. On days 3 and 7, half of the culture medium was replaced with fresh IL-2-containing medium. Once the cells had been in culture for over 9 days, the EasySep CD4+ T cell isolation kit was used to isolate CD4+ T cells by negative selection. Ficoll-Paque Plus gradient centrifugation was used to isolate PBMCs from whole blood, and the isolated PBMCs were then either used fresh or cryopreserved at -140C. Triplicate wells were generally used for each culture condition.

The protocol used for the library was PCR. DNA from cultured CD4+ T cells was subjected to TCR sequencing with the Oncomine TCR Beta short-read assay at the Johns Hopkins FTIC core. Genomic DNA was extracted from the cultured CD4+ T cells with the QIAamp micro DNA kit. Oncomine TCR Beta libraries from cultured CD4+ T cells were pooled using unique dual indexes and sequenced on an Illumina iSeq 100. The study's own analysis went as follows. Non-productive sequences were removed, and CDR3s that did not start with C, did not end with F or W, or were shorter than 7 amino acids were discarded. The MANAFEST web application was used to identify antigen-specific clonotypes by comparing peptide-stimulated wells against reference wells and other culture wells. To be called positive, a clone needed an FDR below 0.05, an odds ratio above 5, and a productive frequency above 0.1% in at least two of three replicate wells. Cross-reactive clonotypes were defined as significantly expanded in both SARS-CoV-2 spike wells and at least one common cold coronavirus spike condition. Using R version 3.6.1, CDR3 homology was evaluated through Levenshtein distances (stringdist) along with unrooted phylogenetic trees (ape). TCRdb applied fastp at Q25 and MiXCR to the public reads, then kept only in-frame beta chains. When rows share a CDR3 protein, they turn into one entry using the most common DNA and genes. The V and J calls reflect TCRdb's pipeline rather than the authors' work. This sample gives fewer than 30,000 distinct CDR3 sequences in total; roughly 38% of them show up just once. Approximately 3.6% of the sample lies in the top ten.

The sequencing here drew on CD4+ T cells from blood, cultured in vitro, taken about 7 months after SARS-CoV-2 vaccination. The clonotype originates from a human donor who had recovered from COVID-19. The chain uses TRBV28 and TRBJ2-7; perhaps TRBD2 is the D gene, with 5 bases matching. The DNA sequence is as follows: TGTGCCAGCAATTTCGGGGATACCGTCTACCTTGACGAGCAGTACTTC. It translates to CASNFGDTVYLDEQYF.